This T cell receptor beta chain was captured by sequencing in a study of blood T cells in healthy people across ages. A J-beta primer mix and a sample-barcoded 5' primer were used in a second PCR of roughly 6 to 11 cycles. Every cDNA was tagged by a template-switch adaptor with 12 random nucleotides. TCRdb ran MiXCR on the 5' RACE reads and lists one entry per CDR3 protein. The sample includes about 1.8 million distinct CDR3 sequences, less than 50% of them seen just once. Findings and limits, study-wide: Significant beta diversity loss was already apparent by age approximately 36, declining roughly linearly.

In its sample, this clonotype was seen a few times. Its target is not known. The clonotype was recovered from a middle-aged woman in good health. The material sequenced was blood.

CDR3: CSGHPSYNSPLHF. CDR3 nucleotides: TGCAGTGGACACCCCTCCTATAATTCACCCCTCCACTTT. V usage is TRBV20-1 and J usage is TRBJ1-6, with unresolved D. CDR3 length equals 13 residues. Germline V gene lookup returns CDR1 DFQATT and CDR2 SNEGSKA (reference sequence). The V end lost 7 bases, the J end lost 0 bases, and 7 bases lay between the germline ends.